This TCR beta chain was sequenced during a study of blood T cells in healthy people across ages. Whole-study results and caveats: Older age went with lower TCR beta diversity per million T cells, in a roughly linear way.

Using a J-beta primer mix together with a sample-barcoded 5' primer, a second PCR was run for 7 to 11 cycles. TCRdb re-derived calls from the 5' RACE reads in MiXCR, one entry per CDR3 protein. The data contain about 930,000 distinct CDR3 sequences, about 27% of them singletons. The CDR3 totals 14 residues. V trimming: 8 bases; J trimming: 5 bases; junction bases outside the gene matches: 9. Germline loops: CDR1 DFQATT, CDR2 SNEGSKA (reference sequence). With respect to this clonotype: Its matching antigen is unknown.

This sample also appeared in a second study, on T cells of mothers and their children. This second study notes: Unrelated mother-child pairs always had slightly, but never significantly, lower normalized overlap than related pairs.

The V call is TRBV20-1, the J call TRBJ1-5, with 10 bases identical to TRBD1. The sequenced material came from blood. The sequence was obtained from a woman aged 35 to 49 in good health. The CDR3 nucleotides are TGCAGTACTTCCCGGGACAGGGGCCATCAGCCCCAGCATTTT. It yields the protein CSTSRDRGHQPQHF.